These 25 T cell receptor beta chains share one sample of origin, sequenced in a study of T cells in Graves' hyperthyroidism and ophthalmopathy. Amplified TCR beta CDR3 regions came from RNA transcripts. First-round RT-PCR targeting the TCR CDR3 was performed with the HTBI primer set. TCRdb analysed the multiplex PCR reads with MiXCR anew, one entry per CDR3 protein. The data contain 220,000 or so distinct CDR3 sequences, around 15% of them singletons. Sequenced: blood. The origin of the receptors is a woman aged 18-29 years with Graves' ophthalmopathy.

This clonotype was counted at least ten times. The rearrangement joins TRBV11-3 to TRBJ2-1; the D gene is possibly TRBD2 (7 bases). Germline V lookup: CDR1 SGHNT, CDR2 YENEEA. The CDR3 extends over 19 amino acids. Trimming removed 5 bases at V and 3 bases at J, with 26 bases between. CDR3 DNA sequence: TGTGCCAGCAGCCTGAACTTTAGGGGGGGTAGCGGACTCTACAATGAGCAGTTCTTC. Translated, it gives CASSLNFRGGSGLYNEQFF.

This clonotype was counted at least ten times. The chain joins TRBV5-1 to TRBJ2-2; a weak D match, TRBD2 (6 bases). The CDR3 is made up of 16 amino acids. Germline CDR1 is SGHRS and CDR2 is YFSETQ. Trimming took 4 bases from V and 6 from J, leaving 19 bases between them. The CDR3 coding sequence is TGCGCCAGCAGCCCCATAACCGCTAGCGTTGCCGGGGAGCTGTTTTTT. It translates to CASSPITASVAGELFF.

This clonotype was found many times. The rearrangement joins TRBV24-1 to TRBJ1-1; tentative D call: TRBD1 (5 bases). Trimming pared 0 bases from V and 5 bases from J, leaving 18 bases between. The CDR3 spans 17 residues. The germline gives CDR1 KGHDR, CDR2 SFDVKD. DNA for the CDR3: TGTGCCACCAGTGATTTGCGTCTTGGGACGGGAGGAACTGAAGCTTTCTTT. Protein product: CATSDLRLGTGGTEAFF.

In this sample, this clonotype turned up a few times. One junction end does not reproduce the germline sequence, and a read error may be involved. The V and J genes are TRBV6-4 and TRBJ2-1; 12 bases align to TRBD2. The CDR3 runs to 20 residues. In germline, CDR1 is MRHNA, CDR2 SNTAGT. The CDR3 reads CACSESTSGSISSSYNEQFF. Here the CDR3 DNA reads TGTGCCTGCAGTGAATCGACTAGCGGGAGTATTAGTAGCTCCTACAATGAGCAGTTCTTC.

The sample holds many counts of this clonotype. This sequence joins TRBV7-3 and TRBJ2-5, with 16 bases aligning to TRBD2. V was clipped by 5 bases and J by 5 bases; unmatched bases: 5. The CDR3 extends over 16 amino acids. Germline-derived CDR1 and CDR2 are SGHTA and FQGTGA. The CDR3 loop is CASSPEGLAGGETQYF. The CDR3 DNA is TGTGCCAGCAGCCCAGAGGGACTAGCGGGGGGGGAGACCCAGTACTTC. The full variable domain, in which reference TRBV7-3 and TRBJ2-5 provide the parts outside the CDR3, is GAGVSQTPSNKVTEKGKYVELRCDPISGHTALYWYRQSLGQGPEFLIYFQGTGAADDSGLPNDRFFAVRPEGSVSTLKIQRTERGDSAVYLCASSPEGLAGGETQYFGPGTRLLVL.

This clonotype was counted many times. The chain joins TRBV28 to TRBJ1-5; TRBD1 agrees at 7 bases. V lost 6 bases, J lost 0 bases, and 8 bases stayed unmatched. The germline CDR1 and CDR2 sequences are MDHEN and SYDVKM. This CDR3 comprises 16 residues. The CDR3 DNA sequence: TGTGCCAGCAGGGTCCGGGACAGCTATAGCAATCAGCCCCAGCATTTT. This translates into CASRVRDSYSNQPQHF.

This clonotype was observed at least ten times. In DNA, the CDR3 is TGTGCCAGCAGTTGGGCCGGGCTCCAAGAGACCCAGTACTTC. Its protein product is CASSWAGLQETQYF. The chain couples TRBV7-9 to TRBJ2-5; unclear D gene. The germline gives CDR1 SEHNR, CDR2 FQNEAQ (reference sequence). Trimming shortened V by 6 bases and J by 1 base, and 12 bases separated the two germline ends. There are 14 residues in the CDR3.

Many counts were recorded for this clonotype. V usage is TRBV2 and J usage is TRBJ1-5, with D perhaps TRBD1 (6 bases). CDR3 length equals 14 residues. Between the trimmed V and J ends, which lost 10 bases and 0 bases, there was a span of 13 bases. Germline V gene data show CDR1 as SNHLY and CDR2 as FYNNEI. CDR3 DNA sequence: TGTGCCACCTCTAGGGGGTATAGCAATCAGCCCCAGCATTTT. Its protein is CATSRGYSNQPQHF.

Many counts were recorded for this clonotype. The CDR3 here is CASSVGKGSEQYF. CDR3 DNA sequence: TGTGCCAGCAGCGTAGGAAAGGGGTCCGAGCAGTACTTC. The rearrangement uses TRBV9 and TRBJ2-7; the D gene is possibly TRBD1 (5 bases). The CDR3 sequence is 13 residues long. V was cut by 0 bases and J by 6 bases, with 10 bases left in between. Germline V gives CDR1 SGDLS, CDR2 YYNGEE.

This clonotype was observed many times. The rearrangement joins TRBV28 to TRBJ1-2; TRBD1 is a possible D gene (5 bases). Germline V gene lookup returns CDR1 MDHEN and CDR2 SYDVKM. Trimming took off 5 bases at V and 4 bases at J, with 11 bases between the two ends. The CDR3 length is 13 residues. The CDR3 region has the DNA TGTGCCAGCAGTCACAGGATTAGCTATGGCTACACCTTC. It codes for CASSHRISYGYTF.

This clonotype has at least ten counts. The rearrangement joins TRBV19 to TRBJ1-1, with unresolved D. Trimming shortened V by 7 bases and J by 0 bases, and 15 bases separated the two germline ends. CDR3 length: 15 residues. The germline V gene has CDR1 LNHDA and CDR2 SQIVND (reference sequence). CDR3 amino acids: CASKLSSEMNTEAFF. DNA of the CDR3: TGTGCCAGTAAATTGTCCTCTGAAATGAACACTGAAGCTTTCTTT.

This clonotype came up many times. This chain joins TRBV10-1 and TRBJ1-1; no clear D. The CDR3 is 13 residues long. Germline V gives CDR1 WNHNN, CDR2 SYGVQD (reference sequence). Between the trimmed V and J ends, which lost 0 bases and 4 bases, there was a span of 6 bases. CDR3 in DNA: TGCGCCAGCAGTGAGTCTCGTGTCACTGAAGCTTTCTTT. Its translation is CASSESRVTEAFF.

Worth noting for this clonotype: A much larger clone is a single base away; this may be a read error. Given the absence of the conserved phenylalanine or tryptophan at the CDR3 end, a read error is likely. The chain couples TRBV3-1 to TRBJ2-7, with D possibly TRBD1 on 5 matching bases. Germline loops: CDR1 LGHDT, CDR2 YNNKEL (reference sequence). There are 13 residues in the CDR3. Trimming removed 1 base at V and 6 bases at J, with 10 bases between. The CDR3 loop reads CASSQVSGIEQYL. In DNA form, the CDR3 reads TGTGCCAGCAGCCAAGTTTCAGGGATCGAGCAGTACCTC.

This clonotype was seen many times. This sequence joins TRBV20-1 and TRBJ1-4; D is undetermined. From germline, CDR1 is DFQATT and CDR2 SNEGSKA (reference sequence). This CDR3 region has 14 residues. V was clipped by 1 base and J by 8 bases, with 14 bases between them. The CDR3 loop is CSARGPGRSEKLFF. CDR3 coding DNA: TGCAGTGCTAGAGGGCCCGGAAGAAGCGAAAAACTGTTTTTT.

Ten or more counts support this clonotype. The chain uses TRBV6-2 or TRBV6-3 and TRBJ2-1; TRBD2 agrees at 10 bases. CDR1 MNHEY and CDR2 SVGEGT come from the germline V gene. J gave up 7 bases and V 0 bases, and 3 bases lay outside the gene matches. This CDR3 spans 15 amino acids. In DNA, the CDR3 is TGTGCCAGCAGTTACTCGAGCGGGGGGGGTAATGAGCAGTTCTTC. Translated: CASSYSSGGGNEQFF.

This clonotype was observed many times. The J gene is TRBJ1-1, the V gene TRBV7-2; D might be TRBD1 (6 bases). Trimming stripped 3 bases from V and 5 bases from J, with 16 bases between. The CDR3 is 15 amino acids. Germline lookup yields CDR1 SGHTA and CDR2 FQGNSA. For the CDR3, the DNA is TGTGCCAGCAGCTTGTATGGGGGGCAGAATACTGAAGCTTTCTTT. As protein: CASSLYGGQNTEAFF.

This clonotype was recorded at least ten times. The J gene is TRBJ2-7, the V gene TRBV29-1, with 7 bases identical to TRBD1. After removal of 6 bases from V and 1 base from J, the junction contained 9 bases not matched to a gene. Germline V gene lookup returns CDR1 SQVTM and CDR2 ANQGSEA. CDR3 length: 14 residues. CDR3 bases: TGCAGCGTCCTTTGGGACAGCATGTCCTACGAGCAGTACTTC. Amino acids: CSVLWDSMSYEQYF.

The table lists this clonotype with a few counts. The rearrangement uses TRBV4-2 and TRBJ2-2, with a weak D call TRBD2 (6 bases). Between the trimmed V and J ends, which lost 5 bases and 3 bases, there was a span of 19 bases. Germline CDR1 LGHNA, CDR2 YNFKEQ. The CDR3 runs 17 residues. CDR3 nucleotides: TGTGCCAGCAGCGTCCACGGTTCTGGAGGGGACACCGGGGAGCTGTTTTTT. Its protein product is CASSVHGSGGDTGELFF.

This clonotype was detected a few times. This rearrangement joins TRBV29-1 to TRBJ2-2; D not resolved. CDR3 length: 13 amino acids. V lost 4 bases to trimming and J lost 6 bases, with 12 bases between them. CDR1 and CDR2 (germline): SQVTM, ANQGSEA. The CDR3 bases are TGCAGCGTTGGAAAATATGGCCCCGGGGAGCTGTTTTTT. Translating gives CSVGKYGPGELFF.

This clonotype has ten or more counts. The chain couples TRBV19 to TRBJ1-2; D gene uncertain. V was trimmed by 5 bases and J by 4 bases, leaving 14 bases between them. Germline V gene lookup returns CDR1 LNHDA and CDR2 SQIVND (reference sequence). The CDR3 runs 14 residues. The CDR3 DNA reads TGTGCCAGTAGTCCCGTGGAGGGAGTCTATGGCTACACCTTC. Translated, it gives CASSPVEGVYGYTF.

This clonotype has ten or more counts. The V gene is TRBV5-1, the J gene TRBJ2-3; possibly TRBD2 for D (5 bases). V lost 6 bases, J lost 4 bases, and 9 bases lay in between. The CDR3 runs 12 residues. Germline V gives CDR1 SGHRS, CDR2 YFSETQ. The CDR3 coding sequence is TGCGCCAGCACGCCGGGGTCAGATACGCAGTATTTT. This sequence encodes CASTPGSDTQYF.

At least ten counts were recorded for this clonotype. The J gene is TRBJ2-3, the V gene TRBV19; D is ambiguous. This CDR3 comprises 14 residues. Germline lookup yields CDR1 LNHDA and CDR2 SQIVND (reference sequence). V gave up 6 bases and J gave up 2 bases, with 12 bases separating them. The CDR3 DNA follows: TGTGCCAGTAGCCACCTACAGAACACAGATACGCAGTATTTT. Protein product: CASSHLQNTDTQYF.

The genes are TRBV20-1 and TRBJ2-1; 11 bases map to TRBD2. V was pared by 3 bases and J by 8 bases, with 6 bases of the junction left unmatched. Germline-derived CDR1 and CDR2 are DFQATT and SNEGSKA (reference sequence). The CDR3 loop spans 14 amino acids. This chain's CDR3 is CSARAASGRYEQFF. The CDR3 nucleotides read TGCAGTGCTAGGGCGGCTAGCGGGAGGTATGAGCAGTTCTTC.

Worth noting for this clonotype: Given a much more abundant clone one base away, this may be a read error. V is TRBV7-9 and J is TRBJ2-5; 10 positions match TRBD2. J was trimmed by 3 bases and V by 1 base; bases with no gene match: 8. Per germline, CDR1 SEHNR and CDR2 FQNEAQ (reference sequence). The CDR3 sequence is 17 residues long. The CDR3: CASSLDAASGGEETQYF. Here the CDR3 DNA reads TGTGCCAGCAGCTTAGATGCGGCTAGCGGGGGAGAAGAGACCCAGTACTTC.

The table lists this clonotype with many counts. J is TRBJ1-1 and V is TRBV18; unclear D gene. CDR1 is KGHSH and CDR2 is LQKENI in the germline V gene. With 2 bases removed from V and 4 bases from J, the gap between germline ends came to 14 bases. This CDR3 is 15 amino acids long. The CDR3 sequence is CASSPVRDAGTEAFF. The CDR3 coding sequence is TGTGCCAGCTCACCAGTCCGGGATGCGGGCACTGAAGCTTTCTTT. The whole variable domain, remainder taken from reference TRBV18 and TRBJ1-1, is NAGVMQNPRHLVRRRGQEARLRCSPMKGHSHVYWYRQLPEEGLKFMVYLQKENIIDESGMPKERFSAEFPKEGPSILRIQQVVRGDSAAYFCASSPVRDAGTEAFFGQGTRLTVV.